Listed below are T cell receptor beta chains from one sample, sequenced in a study of regulatory T cells in long-lasting Graves disease. Each CDR3 protein is one row after TCRdb ran MiXCR on the multiplex PCR reads. Altogether about 400,000 distinct CDR3 sequences are present, approximately 15% being singletons, with the ten largest covering 7.8%. The sample was also linked to a second study, of T cells in Graves' hyperthyroidism and ophthalmopathy.

The specimen was peripheral blood mononuclear cells (PBMCs), collected at new diagnosis, from a patient treated with antithyroid drugs. The receptors derive from a woman between 40 and 50 years old with Graves disease. Each CDR3 is given with its conserved first and last residue. D genes are given only for firm matches. Clone size appears in some rows only: once, few, many, or a class for an expanded clone.

V gene	J gene	CDR3 length	clone size	D gene	CDR3 protein	CDR3 DNA
TRBV11-2	TRBJ2-3	13	many	NA	CASSLAPGTTQYF	TGTGCCAGCAGCTTAGCCCCGGGGACGACGCAGTATTTT
TRBV24-1	TRBJ2-5	16	many	TRBD2	CATSDPTSGGLETQYF	TGTGCCACCAGTGACCCGACTAGCGGGGGGCTAGAGACCCAGTACTTC
TRBV18	TRBJ1-2	16	many	TRBD1	CASSLDGTGAGDGYTF	TGTGCCAGCTCACTCGACGGGACAGGGGCTGGGGATGGCTACACCTTC
TRBV11-1	TRBJ2-1	12	many	NA	CASSPGHNEQFF	TGTGCCAGCAGCCCGGGTCACAATGAGCAGTTCTTC
TRBV11-3	TRBJ2-1	15	many	NA	CASSPRASSYNEQFF	TGTGCCAGCAGCCCAAGGGCTTCCTCCTACAATGAGCAGTTCTTC
TRBV5-1	TRBJ2-1	16	NA	NA	CASSFRSTEAYNEQFF	TGCGCCAGCAGCTTCAGGAGCACGGAGGCCTACAATGAGCAGTTCTTC
TRBV5-1	TRBJ1-1	15	many	NA	CASSGGGGLNTEAFF	TGCGCCAGCAGCGGCGGTGGAGGGTTGAACACTGAAGCTTTCTTT
TRBV20-1	TRBJ1-2	15	NA	NA	CSARDFAAANYGYTF	TGCAGTGCTAGAGATTTTGCAGCCGCTAACTATGGCTACACCTTC
TRBV9	TRBJ2-1	14	many	TRBD1	CASSVQGDYNEQFF	TGTGCCAGCAGCGTACAGGGGGACTACAATGAGCAGTTCTTC
TRBV6-1	TRBJ1-5	14	many	NA	CASSLQGPDQPQHF	TGTGCCAGCAGTCTACAGGGACCGGATCAGCCCCAGCATTTT
TRBV29-1	TRBJ2-1	17	many	NA	CSVVGGQIAGRDNEQFF	TGCAGCGTTGTGGGAGGACAGATAGCGGGCCGAGACAATGAGCAGTTCTTC
TRBV19	TRBJ1-2	16	many	NA	CASSPRQAPGSYGYTF	TGTGCCAGTAGTCCTCGACAGGCCCCGGGGAGCTATGGCTACACCTTC
TRBV6-1	TRBJ2-7	15	many	TRBD1	CASRDGQGDAYEQYF	TGTGCCAGCAGGGACGGACAGGGGGATGCCTACGAGCAGTACTTC
TRBV7-9	TRBJ2-3	12	NA	NA	CASSQTGDTQYF	TGTGCCAGCAGCCAGACAGGAGATACGCAGTATTTT
TRBV2	TRBJ1-2	15	many	NA	CASRQGDSANYGYTF	TGTGCCAGCAGGCAAGGAGACAGTGCTAACTATGGCTACACCTTC
TRBV20-1	TRBJ2-1	16	many	TRBD2	CSAILTSGVSYNEQFF	TGCAGTGCTATTCTGACTAGCGGGGTCTCCTACAATGAGCAGTTCTTC
TRBV7-2	TRBJ2-1	15	many	NA	CASSSNSATYNEQFF	TGTGCCAGCAGCTCGAATAGCGCCACCTACAATGAGCAGTTCTTC
TRBV27	TRBJ2-7	15	many	TRBD1	CASSSPGQGDYEQYF	TGTGCCAGCAGTAGCCCGGGACAGGGGGACTACGAGCAGTACTTC
TRBV20-1	TRBJ2-5	14	NA	TRBD2	CSARDRGLAETQYF	TGCAGTGCTAGAGATCGTGGACTAGCGGAGACCCAGTACTTC
TRBV5-6	TRBJ2-7	15	NA	NA	CASSLRSQGLYEQYF	TGTGCCAGCAGCTTGCGGAGTCAGGGCCTCTACGAGCAGTACTTC
TRBV30	TRBJ1-3	15	many	NA	CAWSMTRYSGNTIYF	TGTGCCTGGAGTATGACACGCTACTCTGGAAACACCATATATTTT
TRBV10-3	TRBJ2-2	11	many	NA	CATRDTGELFF	TGTGCCACCCGAGACACCGGGGAGCTGTTTTTT
TRBV12-5	TRBJ2-2	16	NA	TRBD2	CASGFRVSGSAGELFF	TGTGCTAGTGGTTTCCGGGTTAGCGGGAGTGCCGGGGAGCTGTTTTTT
TRBV7-9	TRBJ2-3	15	NA	NA	CASSFGTQGTDTQYF	TGTGCCAGCAGCTTCGGGACACAAGGCACAGATACGCAGTATTTT
TRBV2	TRBJ2-4	13	many	TRBD2	CASSGGSPVDKYF	TGTGCCAGCAGTGGCGGGAGTCCCGTAGACAAGTACTTC
TRBV6-1	TRBJ1-6	16	many	NA	CASSEELGTGNSPLHF	TGTGCCAGCAGTGAGGAACTCGGGACCGGGAATTCACCCCTCCACTTT
TRBV7-2	TRBJ2-3	15	many	TRBD2	CASSSSRGDTDTQYF	TGTGCCAGCAGCTCCTCTCGGGGGGACACAGATACGCAGTATTTT
TRBV12-5	TRBJ2-1	20	NA	NA	CASGLVLSTSRPSSYNEQFF	TGTGCTAGTGGTTTGGTACTTTCAACCTCAAGACCAAGCTCCTACAATGAGCAGTTCTTC
TRBV6-2/TRBV6-3	TRBJ2-3	13	many	TRBD2	CASTGLAVDTQYF	TGTGCCAGCACCGGACTAGCGGTAGATACGCAGTATTTT
TRBV5-1	TRBJ2-7	15	many	NA	CASTRGGRTLYEQYF	TGCGCCAGCACTCGCGGGGGCCGGACTTTATACGAGCAGTACTTC
TRBV28	TRBJ2-2	16	many	NA	CASTQWGNANTGELFF	TGTGCCAGCACCCAGTGGGGAAACGCGAACACCGGGGAGCTGTTTTTT
TRBV6-5	TRBJ2-7	16	many	NA	CASSYRPGQLGYEQYF	TGTGCCAGCAGTTACCGCCCTGGACAATTAGGCTACGAGCAGTACTTC
TRBV30	TRBJ2-2	13	many	NA	CAWSAFNTGELFF	TGTGCCTGGAGTGCTTTCAACACCGGGGAGCTGTTTTTT
TRBV7-9	TRBJ2-1	15	many	NA	CASSKGLAYYNEQFF	TGTGCCAGCAGCAAGGGACTCGCGTACTACAATGAGCAGTTCTTC
TRBV10-3	TRBJ2-7	13	many	TRBD1	CAISPDRAYEQYF	TGTGCCATCAGCCCAGACAGGGCCTACGAGCAGTACTTC
TRBV2	TRBJ2-1	17	NA	NA	CASSDDVGPELISGQFF	TGTGCCAGCAGTGACGACGTGGGCCCCGAGCTGATCAGCGGGCAGTTCTTC